This note documents a single TCR beta chain sequence. The sample is drawn from a study of blood T cell repertoires in COVID-19. Study information: COVID-19 samples, acute and convalescent, were from the United States, Italy and Spain. In each case, the material was cDNA or gDNA derived from T cells, B-cell-depleted T cells, or PBMCs.

Trimming cost V 8 bases and J 9 bases, with 17 bases left between them. This CDR3 comprises 13 residues. CDR1 is LGHDT and CDR2 is YNNKEL in the germline V gene (reference sequence). TCRdb keeps only in-frame clones here, not all; method: immunoSEQ multiplex PCR. The table includes 200,000 to 250,000 clones, around 86% detected once. The TCR was taken from a man aged 60 to 69 who had recovered from COVID-19. Source material: peripheral blood. The chain couples TRBV3-1 (or the pseudogene TRBV3-2) to TRBJ1-5; a weak D match, TRBD1 (6 bases). In DNA form, the CDR3 reads TGTGCCAGCGGAGGGGGGGGCGGGGTGCCCCAGCATTTT. It is translated as CASGGGGGVPQHF.